This T cell receptor beta chain originates from a study of T cell clones after liver transplantation. Study overall: TCRbeta sequencing after a pre-transplant mixed lymphocyte reaction identified graft-donor-reactive clones, later tracked in post-transplant blood. HCV positivity affected three of eight recipients; the rest lacked autoimmune or viral indications.

The germline CDR1 and CDR2 sequences are SGHTA and FQGNSA. CDR3 size: 15 residues. The V and J ends lost 4 bases and 5 bases, in that order; junction bases with no gene match: 5. Regarding the study as a whole: Circulating graft-donor-reactive CD4 TCRbeta sequences fell significantly post-transplant in most of the 8 subjects.

TCRdb's copy holds only in-frame clones and misses some; the assay was immunoSEQ multiplex PCR. Here the sample spans around 110,000 clones, about nine tenths being singletons. With respect to this clone: The target antigen is unknown.

The clonotype originates from a human patient who received a liver transplant. Some T cells may possibly be graft donor cells. The V gene is TRBV7-2, the J gene TRBJ2-5, with 12 bases that match TRBD1. The sample consisted of CD4+ T cells from blood, taken 12 months after liver transplant. CDR3 region: CASSSGQGARETQYF. The CDR3 region has the DNA TGTGCCAGCAGCTCGGGACAGGGGGCGAGGGAGACCCAGTACTTC.